The clone carrying this TCR beta chain was seen many times. As yet, its antigen is unknown. Trimming removed 1 base from V and 6 bases from J; junction bases left unmatched: 2. Germline CDR1 reads KGHSH; CDR2 reads LQKENI. This CDR3 is built from 14 residues. As the library was built, unique molecular identifiers were attached to individual cDNA molecules. Original processing notes: There were a median of approximately 100,000 TCRs per sample, with a range from about 23,224 to 690,600. TCRdb analysed the RACE reads with MiXCR anew, one entry per CDR3 protein. TCRdb assigned the V and J calls; the authors' analysis was not used. Seen here are more than 70,000 distinct CDR3 sequences, roughly 10% observed once, and the top ten hold 1.5% to 2%. The time point is: patch test 2, 6 weeks after DPC sensitization. Noted treatment: therapeutic diphenylcyclopropenone sensitization with weekly scalp DPC. The sample originates from a study of human T cells and chemical hapten exposure. Findings and caveats of the study: Controls had significantly fewer large CDR3 similarity clusters than were formed by expanded TCRs. TCRs above 1 in 1000 frequency did not change with DPC sensitization.

The sequence came from a man aged 18 to 29 with alopecia areata. Some clones in this sample may be carry-over from other donors' samples. The chain carries TRBV18 and TRBJ1-2; 10 nucleotides match TRBD1. The specimen was whole blood, collected in connection with sensitization to the hapten diphenylcyclopropenone (DPC). The CDR3 spells CASSPRDRGNGYTF. CDR3 DNA: TGTGCCAGCTCACCACGGGACAGGGGAAATGGCTACACCTTC.